The source of this TCR beta chain is a study of cytomegalovirus exposure and HLA in healthy donors. Across the study: In an earlier analysis, 117 million unique TCR beta sequences were found from approximately 190 million T cells.

In this sample, this clone turned up many times. Antigen: not known. Study-level points and caveats: As a later analysis showed, several of the most significant clusters appeared to be linked to common viral pathogens. The only immune exposure information that was available was CMV serostatus. Some 17,000 TCR beta sequences were associated with HLA alleles at 0.05 false discovery rate in a later analysis.

PCR primers comprised 60 Vbeta and 13 Jbeta primers. The protocol was immunoSEQ multiplex PCR, while the TCRdb copy is restricted to in-frame clones and leaves out a portion. In the table there are about 120,000 clones, 81% of which are singletons. The sample comprised PBMCs. This TCR came from a woman in her thirties in good health and CMV-seronegative.

This CDR3 is CASSPRLAGGHEQYF. CDR3 nucleotides: TGTGCCAGCAGTCCCCGGCTGGCAGGGGGTCACGAGCAGTACTTC. The chain has TRBV27 and TRBJ2-7, with TRBD1 matching 7 bases. The junction had 12 bases not matched to a gene; V was cut back by 5 bases and J by 5 bases. CDR1 is MNHEY and CDR2 is SMNVEV in the germline V gene (reference sequence). The CDR3 consists of 15 residues.